Following are 13 T cell receptor beta chains from one sample sequenced in a study of cytomegalovirus exposure and HLA in healthy donors. Use of 60 Vbeta and 13 Jbeta primers characterized the PCR. Method: immunoSEQ multiplex PCR; TCRdb's copy keeps in-frame clones and lacks some. Seen here are roughly 120,000 clones, less than 70% observed once, and the top ten hold roughly 2.4%. The sequenced sample consisted of PBMCs. The receptors were sampled from a woman in her 30s in good health and CMV-seronegative.

CDR3 sequence reads: CASSASGTGFHYGYTF. The CDR3 DNA is TGTGCCAGCAGTGCCTCCGGGACAGGGTTCCACTATGGCTACACCTTC. This chain links TRBV28 with TRBJ1-2; TRBD1 matches 9 bases. The CDR3 runs to 16 residues. Germline loops: CDR1 MDHEN, CDR2 SYDVKM. The V segment lost 5 bases and the J segment 3 bases; nucleotides outside the gene matches: 10.

This clone has just a few counts. The chain couples TRBV28 to TRBJ2-7; D remains ambiguous. The CDR3 is 13 residues long. Trimming took off 3 bases at V and 3 bases at J, with 9 bases between the two ends. Germline V gene sequence: CDR1 MDHEN, CDR2 SYDVKM. The CDR3 sequence is CASSLQVFYEQYF. The CDR3 bases are TGTGCCAGCAGTTTGCAGGTTTTCTACGAGCAGTACTTC.

The gene calls are TRBV5-1 and TRBJ2-5, with a tentative D call TRBD2 (6 bases). This CDR3 has 16 residues. The V gene's germline CDR1 is SGHRS and CDR2 YFSETQ. Trimming pared 0 bases from V and 1 base from J, leaving 13 bases between. CDR3: CASSLVFGGTQETQYF. The CDR3 DNA is TGCGCCAGCAGCTTGGTCTTTGGCGGGACCCAAGAGACCCAGTACTTC. The complete variable domain, with remaining parts taken from reference TRBV5-1 and TRBJ2-5, reads KAGVTQTPRYLIKTRGQQVTLSCSPISGHRSVSWYQQTPGQGLQFLFEYFSETQRNKGNFPGRFSGRQFSNSRSEMNVSTLELGDSALYLCASSLVFGGTQETQYFGPGTRLLVL.

The chain recombines TRBV14 with TRBJ2-3, with 8 positions matching TRBD2. The germline V gene encodes CDR1 SGHDN and CDR2 FVKESK. The ends lost 2 bases at V and 2 bases at J; junction bases unmatched: 9. The CDR3 runs to 17 residues. In nucleotides, the CDR3 is TGTGCCAGCAGCCAATCGACCCTAGCGGGTTTCACAGATACGCAGTATTTT. As protein: CASSQSTLAGFTDTQYF.

The chain's CDR3 is CASSLGQGAHEQYF. CDR3 in DNA: TGCGCCAGCAGCTTGGGACAGGGGGCCCACGAGCAGTACTTC. The chain combines TRBV5-1 with TRBJ2-7, with TRBD1 matching over 10 bases. V lost 0 bases and J lost 5; bases outside the gene matches: 2. The germline gives CDR1 SGHRS, CDR2 YFSETQ. The CDR3 has 14 residues.

This chain joins TRBV13 and TRBJ1-1; tentatively, D is TRBD1 (5 bases). CDR1 is PRHDT, CDR2 FYEKMQ, per germline (reference sequence). The CDR3 consists of 14 residues. With 4 bases removed from V and 2 bases from J, the gap between germline ends came to 11 bases. The CDR3 region is CASSSGGTNTEAFF. CDR3 coding DNA: TGTGCCAGCAGCTCCGGAGGGACCAACACTGAAGCTTTCTTT. Together with reference TRBV13 and TRBJ1-1, the CDR3 gives the full variable domain: AAGVIQSPRHLIKEKRETATLKCYPIPRHDTVYWYQQGPGQDPQFLISFYEKMQSDKGSIPDRFSAQQFSDYHSELNMSSLELGDSALYFCASSSGGTNTEAFFGQGTRLTVV.

This clone was found a few times. This CDR3 reads CASSKAGEIEQFF. CDR3 nucleotides: TGTGCCAGCAGCAAGGCAGGGGAAATAGAGCAGTTCTTC. The chain links TRBV21-1 to TRBJ2-1; whether TRBD1, the table's D call, matches the DNA was not checked. TRBV21-1 is a pseudogene locus. The CDR3 is made up of 13 amino acids.

This chain connects TRBV4-3 to TRBJ1-1, with D possibly TRBD1 on 5 matching bases. This CDR3 region has 15 residues. From germline, CDR1 is LGHNA and CDR2 YSLEER. V lost 0 bases, J lost 3 bases, and 11 bases lay in between. The CDR3 DNA reads as TGCGCCAGCAGCCAAGATGGGCGGGACTACACTGAAGCTTTCTTT. It is translated as CASSQDGRDYTEAFF.

This sequence joins TRBV7-8 and TRBJ2-7; 14 positions agree with TRBD2. V was clipped by 5 bases and J by 8 bases; unmatched bases: 8. The V gene's germline CDR1 is SGHVS and CDR2 FQNEAQ. This CDR3 has 15 amino acids. The CDR3 loop reads CASSKRLAGGSKQYF. The CDR3, as DNA: TGTGCCAGCAGCAAAAGACTAGCGGGAGGGAGTAAGCAGTACTTC.

The rearrangement joins TRBV19 to TRBJ2-2; D ambiguous. The V end lost 8 bases, the J end lost 0 bases, and 19 bases lay between the germline ends. Looked up from germline, CDR1 is LNHDA and CDR2 is SQIVND (reference sequence). The length of the CDR3 is 17 residues. The CDR3 protein is CASRYQSGAANTGELFF. CDR3 nucleotides: TGTGCCAGTCGATACCAATCCGGAGCCGCGAACACCGGGGAGCTGTTTTTT.

The rearrangement links TRBV5-1 to TRBJ2-2, with a possible D match to TRBD2 (5 bases). CDR3 length equals 13 residues. The V end was cut by 0 bases, the J end by 9 bases, with 9 bases between. CDR1 is SGHRS and CDR2 is YFSETQ in the germline V gene. CDR3 nucleotide sequence: TGCGCCAGCAGCTTGGCGGGGTGGAGGGAGCTGTTTTTT. The encoded protein is CASSLAGWRELFF. The whole variable domain, filled in from reference TRBV5-1 and TRBJ2-2, reads KAGVTQTPRYLIKTRGQQVTLSCSPISGHRSVSWYQQTPGQGLQFLFEYFSETQRNKGNFPGRFSGRQFSNSRSEMNVSTLELGDSALYLCASSLAGWRELFFGEGSRLTVL.

This clone was counted only a few times. The rearrangement links TRBV7-9 to TRBJ1-1; possible D gene TRBD1, 5 bases. This CDR3 is built from 14 residues. Germline CDR1 SEHNR, CDR2 FQNEAQ (reference sequence). Deletions cut 1 base from V and 6 bases from J, with 12 bases between. Here the CDR3 reads CASSLGGGWAEAFF. CDR3 coding DNA: TGTGCCAGCAGCTTAGGGGGGGGTTGGGCTGAAGCTTTCTTT. Full variable domain (rest looked up from reference TRBV7-9 and TRBJ1-1): DTGVSQNPRHKITKRGQNVTFRCDPISEHNRLYWYRQTLGQGPEFLTYFQNEAQLEKSRLLSDRFSAERPKGSFSTLEIQRTEQGDSAMYLCASSLGGGWAEAFFGQGTRLTVV.

CDR3 sequence: CASSLSAGSNTGELFF. DNA of the CDR3: TGCGCCAGCAGCTTATCTGCGGGGTCGAACACCGGGGAGCTGTTTTTT. The chain couples TRBV5-1 to TRBJ2-2; TRBD2 is a possible D gene (6 bases). V gave up 2 bases and J gave up 0 bases, with 11 bases separating them. The CDR3 contains 16 residues. Germline-derived CDR1 and CDR2 are SGHRS and YFSETQ. Using reference TRBV5-1 and TRBJ2-2 for the parts outside the CDR3, the full variable domain is KAGVTQTPRYLIKTRGQQVTLSCSPISGHRSVSWYQQTPGQGLQFLFEYFSETQRNKGNFPGRFSGRQFSNSRSEMNVSTLELGDSALYLCASSLSAGSNTGELFFGEGSRLTVL.